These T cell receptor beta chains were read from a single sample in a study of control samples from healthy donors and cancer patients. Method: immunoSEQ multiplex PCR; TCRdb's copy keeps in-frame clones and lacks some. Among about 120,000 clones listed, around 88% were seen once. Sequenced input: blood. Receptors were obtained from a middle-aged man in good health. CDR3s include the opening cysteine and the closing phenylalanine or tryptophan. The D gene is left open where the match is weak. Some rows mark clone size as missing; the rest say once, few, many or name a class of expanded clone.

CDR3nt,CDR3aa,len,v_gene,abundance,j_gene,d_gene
TGTGCCAGCAGTCCAACAGGGTTGGTTAATTCACCCCTCCACTTT,CASSPTGLVNSPLHF,15,TRBV6-2/TRBV6-3,NA,TRBJ1-6,NA
TGTGCCAGCAGCTTAGGGGGGCACGCATCCACCCAGCCCCAGCATTTT,CASSLGGHASTQPQHF,16,TRBV7-8,NA,TRBJ1-5,NA
TGCGCCAGCACCCGGGCGGCAAACACTGAAGCTTTCTTT,CASTRAANTEAFF,13,TRBV5-1,NA,TRBJ1-1,NA
TGTGCCAGCAGCTTTTCTAGGGACGAGCAGTACTTC,CASSFSRDEQYF,12,TRBV7-9,once,TRBJ2-7,NA
TGTGCCAGTTCGGACAGGGTGTCTCATGGCTACACCTTC,CASSDRVSHGYTF,13,TRBV27,once,TRBJ1-2,TRBD1
TGCGCCAGCAGCTCAACAGGAGCTGGAAACACCATATATTTT,CASSSTGAGNTIYF,14,TRBV5-1,once,TRBJ1-3,NA
TGCGCCAGCAGCCCCGTAGCGGGGGGGGTCTACGAGCAGTACTTC,CASSPVAGGVYEQYF,15,TRBV4-1,NA,TRBJ2-7,TRBD2
TGTGCCAGCAGCTTAGTGCAGGGTGCAGATACGCAGTATTTT,CASSLVQGADTQYF,14,TRBV11-1,NA,TRBJ2-3,NA
TGTGCCAGCAGCTTTACCAGCCTGAACACTGAAGCTTTCTTT,CASSFTSLNTEAFF,14,TRBV7-9,NA,TRBJ1-1,NA
TGTGCCAGCAGGGCACGCGCCACTAATGAAAAACTGTTTTTT,CASRARATNEKLFF,14,TRBV2,NA,TRBJ1-4,NA
TGTGCCAGCACTGGACAGGGTGTGCAGCCCCAGCATTTT,CASTGQGVQPQHF,13,TRBV6-5,NA,TRBJ1-5,TRBD1
TGTGCCAGCAGACCTAGACAGAACACTGAAGCTTTCTTT,CASRPRQNTEAFF,13,TRBV12-3/TRBV12-4,NA,TRBJ1-1,NA
TGTGCCAGCAGCCCCCCGGGACAGCAAGCTTTCTTT,CASSPPGQQAFF,12,TRBV5-4,NA,TRBJ1-1,TRBD1
TGTGCCAGCAGCCCTCAGGGGTCAGGGAGCAACGAGCAGTACTTC,CASSPQGSGSNEQYF,15,TRBV7-7,NA,TRBJ2-7,NA
TGTGCCAGTAGCATTGGGACTAGCATCGCCGGGGAGCTGTTTTTT,CASSIGTSIAGELFF,15,TRBV19,once,TRBJ2-2,TRBD2
TGTGCCAGCAGCGAGGGGTCCAAAAACATTCAGTACTTC,CASSEGSKNIQYF,13,TRBV9,NA,TRBJ2-4,NA
TGTGCCAGCAGCGGGGGAGGTGAGCAGTTCTTC,CASSGGGEQFF,11,TRBV5-6,once,TRBJ2-1,NA
TGTGCCAGCAGTTTAGGACAGGGCCGCGGCTACACCTTC,CASSLGQGRGYTF,13,TRBV12-3/TRBV12-4,NA,TRBJ1-2,TRBD1
TGTGCCGGATCTGAAAGGCGTGGCTACACCTTC,CAGSERRGYTF,11,TRBV2,NA,TRBJ1-2,NA
TGTGCCAGCTCGGACAGTAATCAGCCCCAGCATTTT,CASSDSNQPQHF,12,TRBV2,NA,TRBJ1-5,NA
TGTGCCAGCAGACCGGGACAGGGGGTCTACAATGAGCAGTTCTTC,CASRPGQGVYNEQFF,15,TRBV7-9,NA,TRBJ2-1,TRBD1
TGTGCCAGCAGTGAGAGTGGCCGCTGGGAGACCCAGTACTTC,CASSESGRWETQYF,14,TRBV6-1,NA,TRBJ2-5,NA
TGTGCTAGTGGTCCGAGACAGGGGGCGGATGGCTACACCTTC,CASGPRQGADGYTF,14,TRBV12-5,once,TRBJ1-2,TRBD1
TGTGCCAGCAGCTTAGACTACCCCGATGGACTAGCGGGGGGTGGGGAGCTGTTTTTT,CASSLDYPDGLAGGGELFF,19,TRBV11-3,NA,TRBJ2-2,TRBD2
TGTGCCAGCAGCGTAGCTGGCAGGTTGACCTATGGCTACACCTTC,CASSVAGRLTYGYTF,15,TRBV9,NA,TRBJ1-2,NA
TGTGCCAGCAGTTACTCGTTCCAGTGGGACTATGGCTACACCTTC,CASSYSFQWDYGYTF,15,TRBV6-5,NA,TRBJ1-2,NA
TGTGCCAGCAGTCCAGGTGGAAGCAGAGAGACCCAGTACTTC,CASSPGGSRETQYF,14,TRBV6-5,NA,TRBJ2-5,NA
TGCGCCAGCAGCTACGGACAGGTTGACAATGAGCAGTTCTTC,CASSYGQVDNEQFF,14,TRBV5-1,once,TRBJ2-1,TRBD1
TGTGCCAGCTCAAGGACAGGGGGAGGTTATAGCAATCAGCCCCAGCATTTT,CASSRTGGGYSNQPQHF,17,TRBV18,NA,TRBJ1-5,TRBD1
TGTGCCACCAGTGGAGACGATTGGGACAGGCCATTCTATGGCTACACCTTC,CATSGDDWDRPFYGYTF,17,TRBV24-1,NA,TRBJ1-2,TRBD1
TGTGCCAGCAGCTTGTGGGAGACAGGGGGCAATTATGGCTACACCTTC,CASSLWETGGNYGYTF,16,TRBV5-5,NA,TRBJ1-2,TRBD1
TGTGCCAGCAGCTTAGTCCAGGGCGCGGGAACTGAAGCTTTCTTT,CASSLVQGAGTEAFF,15,TRBV7-9,NA,TRBJ1-1,NA
TGTGCCATCAGTGAGTTGACGAGTGGAGAAGCTTTCTTT,CAISELTSGEAFF,13,TRBV10-3,NA,TRBJ1-1,NA
TGTGCCTGGGCAGCCGGGTACACCGGGGAGCTGTTTTTT,CAWAAGYTGELFF,13,TRBV30,NA,TRBJ2-2,NA
TGTGCCTGGGAAACGGGCTCTGGGGCCAACGTCCTGACTTTC,CAWETGSGANVLTF,14,TRBV30,NA,TRBJ2-6,NA
TGTGCCAGCAGTGGGCAGGGAAAAACCGGGGAGCTGTTTTTT,CASSGQGKTGELFF,14,TRBV2,once,TRBJ2-2,NA
TGTGCCAGCAGCTTAGCAGGGAGCTCTGGAAACACCATATATTTT,CASSLAGSSGNTIYF,15,TRBV7-2,NA,TRBJ1-3,NA
TGTGCCAGCAGCCAAGTCTACAGGAGCTCTGGAAACACCATATATTTT,CASSQVYRSSGNTIYF,16,TRBV3-1/TRBV3-2,NA,TRBJ1-3,NA
TGTGCCAGCAGCCCTGGACGGGTCTATCAGCCCCAGCATTTT,CASSPGRVYQPQHF,14,TRBV7-8,NA,TRBJ1-5,NA
TGTGCCGGGGACAGGGGGCGGCATACTGAAGCTTTCTTT,CAGDRGRHTEAFF,13,TRBV6-5,NA,TRBJ1-1,TRBD1
TGCGCCAGCAGCTTGGAGGGTGGCAATCAGCCCCAGCATTTT,CASSLEGGNQPQHF,14,TRBV5-1,NA,TRBJ1-5,NA